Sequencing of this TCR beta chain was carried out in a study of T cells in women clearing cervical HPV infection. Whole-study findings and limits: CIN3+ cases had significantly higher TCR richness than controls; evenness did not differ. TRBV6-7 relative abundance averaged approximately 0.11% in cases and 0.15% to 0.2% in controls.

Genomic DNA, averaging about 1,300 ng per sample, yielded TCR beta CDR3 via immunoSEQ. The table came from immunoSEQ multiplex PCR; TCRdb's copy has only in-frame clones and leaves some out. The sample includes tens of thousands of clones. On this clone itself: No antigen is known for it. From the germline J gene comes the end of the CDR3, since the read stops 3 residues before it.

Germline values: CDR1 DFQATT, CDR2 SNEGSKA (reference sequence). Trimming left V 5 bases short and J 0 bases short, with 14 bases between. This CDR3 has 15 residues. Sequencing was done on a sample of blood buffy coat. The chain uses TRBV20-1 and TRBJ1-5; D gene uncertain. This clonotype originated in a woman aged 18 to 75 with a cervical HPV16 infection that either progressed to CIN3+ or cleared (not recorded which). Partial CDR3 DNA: TGCAGTGCTCTATTAGGGTCCTCTAGCAATCAGCCC. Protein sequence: CSALLGSSSNQP. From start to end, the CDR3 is CSALLGSSSNQPQHF.